This TCR beta chain was observed in a study of blood T cell repertoires in COVID-19. For the study at large: Sources were T cells, B-cell-depleted T cells, or PBMCs; the material itself was cDNA or gDNA.

The V end lost 2 bases, the J end lost 0 bases, and 5 bases lay between the germline ends. Germline CDR1 reads MGHDK; CDR2 reads SYGVNS. The CDR3 has 15 residues. Authors' processing steps: Estimated nucleated cell counts came from reference gene primer amplification. Measured with immunoSEQ multiplex PCR; TCRdb has only the in-frame clones, and not every one. The D gene and trimming were derived from the DNA, and the V and J assignments and clone size from that table. In the table there are about 21,000 clones, 70% to 90% of which are singletons. The rearrangement links TRBV25-1 to TRBJ2-6; D is possibly TRBD2 (5 bases). The TCR was taken from a human donor in a cohort sampled during active COVID-19. Sequencing was carried out using peripheral blood. CDR3 sequence: CASSEGGSGANVLTF. CDR3 nucleotide sequence: TGTGCCAGCAGTGAAGGAGGCTCTGGGGCCAACGTCCTGACTTTC.